Following are 18 T cell receptor beta chains from one sample sequenced in a study of T cells in Graves' hyperthyroidism and ophthalmopathy. RNA transcripts provided the source from which TCR beta CDR3 regions were amplified. The TCR CDR3 first-round RT-PCR relied on the HTBI primer set. TCRdb re-derived calls from the multiplex PCR reads in MiXCR, one entry per CDR3 protein. This sample has about 420,000 distinct CDR3 sequences, with around 15% found just once. The source material was blood. All receptors derive from a woman aged 18-29 years with Graves' hyperthyroidism.

V is TRBV18 and J is TRBJ1-6, with 7 bases identical to TRBD1. CDR1 KGHSH and CDR2 LQKENI come from the germline V gene. J lost 9 bases, V lost 6 bases, and 11 bases had no gene match. This CDR3 is 15 amino acids long. The chain's CDR3 is CASSQGGGEISPLHF. The CDR3 DNA sequence: TGTGCCAGCTCCCAGGGGGGGGGCGAGATTTCACCCCTCCACTTT.

At least ten counts were recorded for this clonotype. This sequence joins TRBV20-1 and TRBJ1-1; D possibly corresponds to TRBD1 (6 bases). V lost 2 bases and J 3 bases, leaving 10 bases between the germline ends. The CDR3 has 13 residues. Germline values: CDR1 DFQATT, CDR2 SNEGSKA (reference sequence). This chain's CDR3 is CSARKGGDTEAFF. In DNA, the CDR3 is TGCAGTGCTAGAAAGGGGGGGGACACTGAAGCTTTCTTT.

This clonotype was seen a handful of times. The chain employs TRBV13 and TRBJ2-2; 14 bases are a match to TRBD2. Germline V gene data show CDR1 as PRHDT and CDR2 as FYEKMQ (reference sequence). The V and J ends lost 5 bases and 10 bases, in that order; junction bases with no gene match: 6. CDR3 length: 15 residues. This CDR3 reads CASSPGLAGVEELFF. Here the CDR3 DNA reads TGTGCCAGCAGCCCGGGACTAGCGGGAGTGGAGGAGCTGTTTTTT.

In its sample, this clonotype was seen many times. The chain couples TRBV30 to TRBJ1-1, with no clear D. V was trimmed by 3 bases and J by 1 base, leaving 6 bases between them. The germline V gene encodes CDR1 GTSNPN and CDR2 SVGIG (reference sequence). This CDR3 region has 12 residues. This CDR3 reads CAWSKGNTEAFF. The CDR3 DNA reads TGTGCCTGGAGCAAGGGGAACACTGAAGCTTTCTTT.

Here the CDR3 reads CASSQISGSQQFF. In nucleotides, the CDR3 is TGTGCCAGCAGCCAAATTAGCGGGAGCCAGCAGTTCTTC. This chain joins TRBV3-1 and TRBJ2-1, with 9 positions matching TRBD2. Germline assignment: CDR1 LGHDT and CDR2 YNNKEL (reference sequence). V was clipped by 2 bases and J by 11 bases; unmatched bases: 4. The CDR3 runs 13 residues.

This clonotype was recorded at least ten times. V usage is TRBV20-1 and J usage is TRBJ1-1; D is perhaps TRBD1 (5 bases). Germline values: CDR1 DFQATT, CDR2 SNEGSKA (reference sequence). The CDR3 extends over 11 amino acids. V gave up 2 bases and J gave up 6 bases, with 7 bases separating them. The CDR3 DNA follows: TGCAGTGCTAGACCACAGGCTGAAGCTTTCTTT. Its protein product is CSARPQAEAFF.

The CDR3 nucleotides read TGTGCCTCACACCCGAACAGGTACACAGATACGCAGTATTTT. Its translation: CASHPNRYTDTQYF. The V gene is TRBV28, the J gene TRBJ2-3; D is possibly TRBD1 (5 bases). V dropped 11 bases and J dropped 2 bases, with 17 bases sitting between them. Germline assignment: CDR1 MDHEN and CDR2 SYDVKM. The CDR3 has 14 amino acids. Supplemented by reference TRBV28 and TRBJ2-3, the full variable domain reads DVKVTQSSRYLVKRTGEKVFLECVQDMDHENMFWYRQDPGLGLRLIYFSYDVKMKEKGDIPEGYSVSREKKERFSLILESASTNQTSMYLCASHPNRYTDTQYFGPGTRLTVL.

This clonotype has ten or more counts. The V call is TRBV5-1, the J call TRBJ2-3; the D gene is possibly TRBD2 (6 bases). Germline V gene data show CDR1 as SGHRS and CDR2 as YFSETQ. Trimming removed 0 bases from V and 0 bases from J, with 8 bases in between. The CDR3 is 15 residues long. CDR3 DNA sequence: TGCGCCAGCAGCTTGGGGACTACTAGCACAGATACGCAGTATTTT. Translated, it gives CASSLGTTSTDTQYF.

CDR3 in amino acids: CASSLDHWWETLYEQYF. CDR3 sequence (DNA): TGTGCCAGCAGCTTAGATCACTGGTGGGAGACACTCTACGAGCAGTACTTC. V and J are TRBV7-6 and TRBJ2-7; D is perhaps TRBD2 (5 bases). The V end was cut by 1 base, the J end by 3 bases, with 19 bases between. The CDR3 contains 17 residues. Germline V gene sequence: CDR1 SGHVS, CDR2 FNYEAQ.

This clonotype was found many times. J is TRBJ2-4 and V is TRBV7-2; a weak D match, TRBD2 (5 bases). This CDR3 is 14 amino acids long. Germline V lookup: CDR1 SGHTA, CDR2 FQGNSA. V lost 2 bases and J lost 8, with 13 bases in between. As DNA, the CDR3 is TGTGCCAGCAGCTTAACTAGGGCCGGGGACATTCAGTACTTC. Amino acids: CASSLTRAGDIQYF.

This clonotype showed up many times. The chain carries TRBV29-1 and TRBJ2-2; tentatively, D is TRBD2 (5 bases). The CDR3 is 11 residues long. The V gene lost 7 bases and the J gene lost 5 bases, with 8 bases spanning the gap. Germline lookup yields CDR1 SQVTM and CDR2 ANQGSEA. The DNA for the CDR3 is TGCAGCGGGGAGAGAACCGGGGAGCTGTTTTTT. Protein product: CSGERTGELFF.

This clonotype was seen ten or more times. This chain connects TRBV28 to TRBJ1-5; TRBD1 is a possible D gene (5 bases). The CDR3 has 12 amino acids. The germline gives CDR1 MDHEN, CDR2 SYDVKM. V lost 6 bases, J lost 9 bases, and 12 bases lay in between. The CDR3 sequence is CASRALGRPQHF. The CDR3 DNA reads as TGTGCCAGCAGGGCCCTGGGGCGGCCCCAGCATTTT.

Only a few counts were recorded for this clonotype. V gene TRBV6-9 combines with J gene TRBJ2-1, with TRBD2 identical over 12 bases. There are 19 residues in the CDR3. Germline loops: CDR1 MNHGY, CDR2 SVAAGI. The V segment lost 0 bases and the J segment 0 bases; nucleotides outside the gene matches: 6. Here the CDR3 DNA reads TGTGCCAGCAGTTATTCCAGAGGACTAGCGGGGAGCTCCTACAATGAGCAGTTCTTC. It codes for CASSYSRGLAGSSYNEQFF.

This clonotype was counted a single time. The chain recombines TRBV29-1 with TRBJ1-2, with D perhaps matching TRBD1 (5 bases). The CDR3 is made up of 12 amino acids. The germline V gene encodes CDR1 SQVTM and CDR2 ANQGSEA. The germline V and J ends were trimmed by 4 bases and 4 bases, with 10 bases remaining between them. CDR3 loop: CSVGDRGYGYTF. The CDR3 DNA reads as TGCAGCGTTGGTGACAGAGGCTATGGCTACACCTTC.

The J gene is TRBJ2-7, the V gene TRBV11-2, with TRBD1 identical over 8 bases. Trimming removed 7 bases from V and 5 bases from J; junction bases left unmatched: 13. The CDR3 extends over 15 amino acids. CDR1 and CDR2 from the germline V gene are SGHAT and FQNNGV. The CDR3 DNA is TGTGCCAGCACCGTAGACAGGGGCAACCGCGACGAGCAGTACTTC. Translating gives CASTVDRGNRDEQYF.

This clonotype has more than one count but fewer than ten. The V gene is TRBV29-1, the J gene TRBJ2-2; D gene uncertain. This CDR3 region has 14 residues. CDR1 and CDR2 (germline): SQVTM, ANQGSEA. The ends were cut back, 4 bases at V and 0 bases at J, with 9 bases in the middle. As DNA, the CDR3 is TGCAGCGTTGTCCTCCCGCCGAACACCGGGGAGCTGTTTTTT. As protein: CSVVLPPNTGELFF.

This clonotype was recorded many times. V and J are TRBV10-3 and TRBJ1-1; weak D call: TRBD1 (6 bases). V was cut by 7 bases and J by 6 bases, with 21 bases left in between. Germline V gene sequence: CDR1 ENHRY, CDR2 SYGVKD. This CDR3 is 15 amino acids long. CDR3 region: CAIKAGRGVDAEAFF. The CDR3 DNA sequence: TGTGCCATCAAAGCTGGTAGGGGGGTGGACGCTGAAGCTTTCTTT.

This clonotype appeared many times. The chain couples TRBV12-3 or TRBV12-4 to TRBJ1-1, with TRBD1 identical over 10 bases. The CDR3 extends over 14 amino acids. V lost 6 bases, J lost 5 bases, and 6 bases stayed unmatched. The CDR3 DNA reads TGTGCCAGCAGAGACCGGGACAGGGGAACTGAAGCTTTCTTT. This encodes CASRDRDRGTEAFF.